Each of the 27 T cell receptor beta chains below was sequenced from the same sample in a study of T cells in localized non-small cell lung cancer. Profiling relied on immunoSEQ multiplex PCR, and the TCRdb table lists in-frame clones only, not all of them. Here the sample spans tens of thousands of clones, 80% to 90% being singletons. The specimen was peripheral blood, collected before any cancer treatment. The receptors derive from a male donor aged 60 or older with stage III lung adenocarcinoma.

V is TRBV25-1 and J is TRBJ2-7, with 9 bases matching TRBD1. The V gene's germline CDR1 is MGHDK and CDR2 SYGVNS. After removal of 7 bases from V and 6 bases from J, the junction contained 7 bases not matched to a gene. The CDR3 runs to 13 residues. Written as DNA, the CDR3 is TGTGCCAGCACCCCCGGGACAGGGTCCGAGCAGTACTTC. Its protein is CASTPGTGSEQYF.

This chain connects TRBV29-1 to TRBJ1-4; 9 positions agree with TRBD1. V was clipped by 5 bases and J by 8 bases; unmatched bases: 6. Germline V lookup: CDR1 SQVTM, CDR2 ANQGSEA. The CDR3 is 13 residues long. The DNA for the CDR3 is TGCAGCGTTATCGGGACAGGGTCGGAAAAACTGTTTTTT. Amino acids: CSVIGTGSEKLFF.

The V call is TRBV5-1, the J call TRBJ1-5; 7 nucleotides match TRBD1. The V segment lost 0 bases and the J segment 6 bases; nucleotides outside the gene matches: 6. The CDR3 loop spans 15 amino acids. From germline, CDR1 is SGHRS and CDR2 YFSETQ. CDR3 nucleotide sequence: TGCGCCAGCAGCTTGGGGGCAGGGGGAAGTCAGCCCCAGCATTTT. It translates to CASSLGAGGSQPQHF.

The CDR3 sequence: CASSQVTTGAGIYGYTF. The CDR3 region has the DNA TGTGCCAGCAGCCAAGTTACAACAGGGGCAGGAATCTATGGCTACACCTTC. The chain couples TRBV4-2 to TRBJ1-2; 7 nucleotides match TRBD1. The CDR3 length is 17 residues. Germline loops: CDR1 LGHNA, CDR2 YNFKEQ. Unmatched junction bases numbered 12, after V lost 1 base and J lost 4 bases.

This clone was detected once. This chain joins TRBV5-4 and TRBJ2-1; D is undetermined. V shed 6 bases and J shed 7 bases, with 14 bases lying between them. The CDR3 contains 13 residues. The germline gives CDR1 SGHNT, CDR2 YYREEE (reference sequence). The CDR3 sequence is CASTTTPSNEQFF. CDR3 coding DNA: TGTGCCAGCACCACGACCCCGTCAAATGAGCAGTTCTTC.

There are a few counts of this clone. The chain has TRBV30 and TRBJ1-5; D call uncertain. The V gene's germline CDR1 is GTSNPN and CDR2 SVGIG (reference sequence). The V gene lost 1 base and the J gene lost 7 bases, with 11 bases spanning the gap. The CDR3 runs 13 residues. The chain's CDR3 is CAWSGLSGQPQHF. The CDR3, as DNA: TGTGCCTGGAGTGGGCTGTCCGGACAGCCCCAGCATTTT.

The chain is built from TRBV30 and TRBJ2-5; unclear D gene. V dropped 6 bases and J dropped 0 bases, with 8 bases sitting between them. In germline, CDR1 is GTSNPN, CDR2 SVGIG (reference sequence). The CDR3 is 12 amino acids. The CDR3 coding sequence is TGTGCCTGTTTTACGTACCAAGAGACCCAGTACTTC. Translated, it gives CACFTYQETQYF.

V is TRBV25-1 and J is TRBJ2-7; 8 bases align to TRBD1. Germline CDR1 and CDR2: MGHDK and SYGVNS. This CDR3 region has 15 residues. J was trimmed by 5 bases and V by 6 bases; bases with no gene match: 12. CDR3 sequence reads: CASRSVTGEKNEQYF. The CDR3 DNA sequence: TGTGCCAGCAGGTCAGTGACAGGGGAGAAGAACGAGCAGTACTTC.

The chain uses TRBV6-5 and TRBJ1-4; TRBD1 is a possible D gene (5 bases). The CDR3 consists of 16 residues. Trimming cost V 0 bases and J 14 bases, with 22 bases left between them. Germline V gives CDR1 MNHEY, CDR2 SVGAGI. The CDR3: CASSYSSGPRAGGLFF. The CDR3 bases are TGTGCCAGCAGTTACTCGTCTGGGCCCAGGGCCGGAGGGCTGTTTTTT.

The chain employs TRBV25-1 and TRBJ2-1; perhaps TRBD1 as D (6 bases). Germline CDR1 is MGHDK and CDR2 is SYGVNS. The V end lost 4 bases, the J end lost 5 bases, and 9 bases lay between the germline ends. This CDR3 is built from 13 residues. CDR3 loop: CASSVRGNNEQFF. For the CDR3, the DNA is TGTGCCAGCAGTGTGAGGGGGAACAATGAGCAGTTCTTC.

V and J are TRBV11-3 and TRBJ1-1, with 7 bases that match TRBD1. Trimming cost V 5 bases and J 8 bases; bases outside gene matches: 8. The germline V gene has CDR1 SGHNT and CDR2 YENEEA. This CDR3 region has 13 residues. CDR3 in amino acids: CASSLDRDREAFF. The CDR3 DNA reads TGTGCCAGCAGCCTCGACCGGGACAGAGAAGCTTTCTTT.

This chain joins TRBV6-6 and TRBJ2-1; D is possibly TRBD1 or TRBD2 (5 bases each). The germline V and J ends were trimmed by 6 bases and 2 bases, with 14 bases remaining between them. This CDR3 contains 15 residues. Germline assignment: CDR1 MNHNY and CDR2 SVGAGI (reference sequence). CDR3 residues: CASRARDRAYNEQFF. In nucleotides, the CDR3 is TGTGCCAGCAGAGCCCGGGACCGCGCCTACAATGAGCAGTTCTTC.

The chain is built from TRBV6-5 and TRBJ1-6; D not resolved. The V end was cut by 2 bases, the J end by 7 bases, with 12 bases between. Per the germline V gene, CDR1 is MNHEY and CDR2 is SVGAGI. The CDR3 extends over 15 amino acids. This chain's CDR3 is CASSYGTLDNSPLHF. The CDR3 DNA is TGTGCCAGCAGTTACGGCACATTGGACAATTCACCCCTCCACTTT.

The J gene is TRBJ2-1, the V gene TRBV5-8; D is undetermined. From germline, CDR1 is SGHTS and CDR2 YDEGEE. CDR3 length: 15 amino acids. V lost 3 bases and J 5 bases, leaving 15 bases between the germline ends. The chain's CDR3 is CASSSYFPRNNEQFF. The CDR3 nucleotides read TGTGCCAGCAGCTCCTACTTCCCTAGGAACAATGAGCAGTTCTTC.

The chain is built from TRBV18 and TRBJ2-7, with D perhaps TRBD1 or TRBD2 (5 bases each). Germline V lookup: CDR1 KGHSH, CDR2 LQKENI. There are 14 residues in the CDR3. Trimming cost V 5 bases and J 2 bases, with 13 bases left between them. CDR3 bases: TGTGCCAGCTCAAGCCGGGACGGGACCTACGAGCAGTACTTC. Protein sequence: CASSSRDGTYEQYF.

This clone was counted between two and nine times. One end of the junction fails to match germline, which may point to a read error. The gene calls are TRBV2 and TRBJ2-7; no firm D call. Germline CDR1 reads SNHLY; CDR2 reads FYNNEI. This CDR3 spans 10 amino acids. The DNA for the CDR3 is TGTGCCAGCAAAATTGACGAGCAGCACTTC. Translating gives CASKIDEQHF.

The V and J genes are TRBV19 and TRBJ2-5, with TRBD1 matching over 9 bases. Looked up from germline, CDR1 is LNHDA and CDR2 is SQIVND (reference sequence). With V trimmed by 4 bases and J by 4 bases, 7 bases remained unmatched. The CDR3 loop spans 15 amino acids. The CDR3 sequence is CASSTGQGILETQYF. Here the CDR3 DNA reads TGTGCCAGTAGTACTGGACAGGGGATTTTAGAGACCCAGTACTTC.

The CDR3 spells CASSEKWEGGLCEQYF. The CDR3 nucleotides read TGTGCCAGCAGTGAAAAATGGGAGGGAGGGCTCTGCGAGCAGTACTTC. The chain joins TRBV2 to TRBJ2-7, with TRBD2 identical over 7 bases. CDR1 and CDR2 from the germline V gene are SNHLY and FYNNEI. The CDR3 is made up of 16 amino acids. The V segment lost 2 bases and the J segment 6 bases; nucleotides outside the gene matches: 13.

The V and J genes are TRBV19 and TRBJ2-2; D remains ambiguous. V was cut by 7 bases and J by 0 bases, with 6 bases left in between. Germline V gene lookup returns CDR1 LNHDA and CDR2 SQIVND (reference sequence). The CDR3 sequence is 13 residues long. The CDR3 DNA reads as TGTGCCAGTAAGATTCCGAACACCGGGGAGCTGTTTTTT. It translates to CASKIPNTGELFF.

The genes are TRBV2 and TRBJ1-1; TRBD1 is a possible D gene (6 bases). The CDR3 extends over 15 amino acids. V was trimmed by 5 bases and J by 1 base, leaving 14 bases between them. CDR1 and CDR2 (germline): SNHLY, FYNNEI. The CDR3 protein is CASSYQGSRNTEAFF. The CDR3 DNA follows: TGTGCCAGCAGTTACCAGGGGAGCCGGAACACTGAAGCTTTCTTT. Together with reference TRBV2 and TRBJ1-1, the CDR3 gives the full variable domain: EPEVTQTPSHQVTQMGQEVILRCVPISNHLYFYWYRQILGQKVEFLVSFYNNEISEKSEIFDDQFSVERPDGSNFTLKIRSTKLEDSAMYFCASSYQGSRNTEAFFGQGTRLTVV.

This chain connects TRBV5-1 to TRBJ2-5, with TRBD1 identical over 7 bases. The CDR3 runs to 14 residues. Germline CDR1 and CDR2: SGHRS and YFSETQ. V trimming: 1 base; J trimming: 2 bases; junction bases outside the gene matches: 2. CDR3 sequence: CASSLPQGQETQYF. In DNA form, the CDR3 reads TGCGCCAGCAGCTTGCCACAGGGGCAAGAGACCCAGTACTTC.

Here the CDR3 reads CASSLDGVTDTQYF. For the CDR3, the DNA is TGTGCCAGCAGCTTGGACGGAGTCACAGATACGCAGTATTTT. This chain connects TRBV5-6 to TRBJ2-3; no clear D. The CDR3 is 14 amino acids. V was cut by 0 bases and J by 2 bases, with 7 bases left in between. Germline values: CDR1 SGHDT, CDR2 YYEEEE.

This chain links TRBV9 with TRBJ2-5; 8 bases are shared with TRBD2. Germline-derived CDR1 and CDR2 are SGDLS and YYNGEE. CDR3 length equals 14 residues. The V segment lost 4 bases and the J segment 2 bases; nucleotides outside the gene matches: 4. CDR3 nucleotide sequence: TGTGCCAGCAGCCCCCCGGGAGGGCAAGAGACCCAGTACTTC. Translation: CASSPPGGQETQYF.

This chain links TRBV30 with TRBJ2-1; D uncertain. V was shortened by 0 bases and J by 4 bases, with 4 bases between the two germline ends. This CDR3 region has 12 residues. Germline lookup yields CDR1 GTSNPN and CDR2 SVGIG (reference sequence). CDR3 sequence: CAWSVSYNEQFF. CDR3 sequence (DNA): TGTGCCTGGAGTGTTTCGTACAATGAGCAGTTCTTC.

V usage is TRBV28 and J usage is TRBJ2-1; 12 nucleotides agree with TRBD1. V shed 4 bases and J 7 bases; nucleotides not matched to a gene: 8. This CDR3 is 16 amino acids long. Germline lookup yields CDR1 MDHEN and CDR2 SYDVKM. The CDR3 DNA reads TGTGCCAGCAGTTCTCCGGGACAGGGGGCGAGGAATGAGCAGTTCTTC. Protein sequence: CASSSPGQGARNEQFF. The complete variable domain, with remaining parts taken from reference TRBV28 and TRBJ2-1, reads DVKVTQSSRYLVKRTGEKVFLECVQDMDHENMFWYRQDPGLGLRLIYFSYDVKMKEKGDIPEGYSVSREKKERFSLILESASTNQTSMYLCASSSPGQGARNEQFFGPGTRLTVL.

The chain uses TRBV28 and TRBJ1-1, with 12 bases fitting TRBD1. Germline V gene lookup returns CDR1 MDHEN and CDR2 SYDVKM. V lost 10 bases, J lost 5 bases, and 11 bases stayed unmatched. The length of the CDR3 is 15 residues. Here the CDR3 reads CATGTGGAGKTEAFF. The CDR3 coding sequence is TGTGCCACTGGGACAGGGGGCGCTGGGAAGACTGAAGCTTTCTTT.

A few counts support this clone. CDR3 protein: CASSEEGSGRVEQYF. The CDR3, as DNA: TGTGCCAGCAGCGAAGAGGGTAGCGGGAGGGTTGAGCAGTACTTC. This chain joins TRBV6-4 and TRBJ2-7; TRBD2 aligns across 11 bases. This CDR3 contains 15 residues. Trimming cost V 6 bases and J 7 bases; bases outside gene matches: 11. Germline V gives CDR1 MRHNA, CDR2 SNTAGT.